These T cell receptor beta chains were read from a single sample in a study of blood T cell repertoires in COVID-19. Sequencing used immunoSEQ multiplex PCR; TCRdb keeps in-frame clones, though not all of them. This table has about 300,000 clones, more than 80% appearing once. Material: peripheral blood. The receptors stem from a man younger than 30 who had recovered from COVID-19. Both conserved end residues are part of each CDR3. Fields, in order: D gene, V gene, clone size, J gene, CDR3 protein, CDR3 DNA. The D gene is left open where the match is weak. The size entry is marked missing in some rows and otherwise reads once, few, many or a size class.

>NA|TRBV6-1|NA|TRBJ1-5
CASSAVVQRVYSNQPQHF
TGTGCCAGCAGTGCCGTCGTACAGCGGGTCTATAGCAATCAGCCCCAGCATTTT
>TRBD1|TRBV4-1|NA|TRBJ2-7
CASSRQDRGYYEQYF
TGCGCCAGCAGCCGGCAAGACAGGGGGTACTACGAGCAGTACTTC
>NA|TRBV5-1|NA|TRBJ2-2
CASSSSTTGELFF
TGCGCCAGCAGCTCTAGCACCACCGGGGAGCTGTTTTTT
>TRBD2|TRBV3-1/TRBV3-2|NA|TRBJ2-7
CASSQEGLAGYDVEQYF
TGTGCCAGCAGCCAAGAGGGACTAGCGGGGTACGACGTCGAGCAGTACTTC
>TRBD1|TRBV4-1|NA|TRBJ1-6
CASSQEDYRQGASSPLHF
TGCGCCAGCAGCCAAGAAGACTATCGACAGGGGGCGAGTTCACCCCTCCACTTT
>NA|TRBV18|NA|TRBJ2-2
CASSPLLVGPPRGELFF
TGTGCCAGCTCACCACTTCTCGTTGGCCCTCCAAGAGGGGAGCTGTTTTTT
>NA|TRBV4-3|NA|TRBJ1-4
CASSQGSGEGSEKLFF
TGCGCCAGCAGCCAGGGATCAGGGGAGGGGAGTGAAAAACTGTTTTTT
>TRBD2|TRBV6-2/TRBV6-3|NA|TRBJ2-4
CASSSTPGTSSNF
TGTGCCAGCAGTTCGACCCCCGGGACTAGCTCAAACTTC
>NA|TRBV7-9|NA|TRBJ1-1
CASEANTEAFF
TGTGCCAGCGAAGCGAACACTGAAGCTTTCTTT
>NA|TRBV15|NA|TRBJ1-5
CATSRDLGGGQPQHF
TGTGCCACCAGCAGAGATCTCGGGGGTGGGCAGCCCCAGCATTTT
>NA|TRBV9|NA|TRBJ1-1
CASSDSQDSTEAFF
TGTGCCAGCAGCGACTCCCAAGACAGCACTGAAGCTTTCTTT
>NA|TRBV5-6|NA|TRBJ1-2
CASSYITGSLNYGYTF
TGTGCCAGCAGCTATATTACGGGATCCCTCAACTATGGCTACACCTTC
>NA|TRBV27|NA|TRBJ1-1
CASSLAGGTEAFF
TGTGCCAGCAGTTTAGCCGGGGGCACTGAAGCTTTCTTT
>NA|TRBV9|few|TRBJ1-6
CASSVGLTVGGHSPLHF
TGTGCCAGCAGCGTAGGTCTCACCGTCGGCGGTCATTCACCCCTCCACTTT
>TRBD1|TRBV19|once|TRBJ1-2
CASSMVGGTANYGYTF
TGTGCCAGTAGTATGGTAGGGGGCACCGCTAACTATGGCTACACCTTC
>TRBD2|TRBV4-1|NA|TRBJ2-5
CASSHPGLAGGPGKETQYF
TGCGCCAGCAGCCACCCTGGACTAGCGGGGGGGCCGGGGAAAGAGACCCAGTACTTC
>NA|TRBV14|NA|TRBJ2-1
CASSHTQQGNEQFF
TGTGCCAGCAGCCACACACAACAGGGAAATGAGCAGTTCTTC
>TRBD1|TRBV19|NA|TRBJ1-2
CASRAGQGSRGYTF
TGTGCCAGTAGGGCAGGACAGGGCTCACGTGGCTACACCTTC
>TRBD2|TRBV13|NA|TRBJ2-1
CASSTPSGGFYNEQFF
TGTGCCAGCAGCACGCCCAGCGGGGGCTTTTACAATGAGCAGTTCTTC
>TRBD1|TRBV5-4|NA|TRBJ1-1
CASSFRGATEAFF
TGTGCCAGCAGCTTCAGGGGGGCTACTGAAGCTTTCTTT
>TRBD1|TRBV5-5|NA|TRBJ2-7
CASSVRDSLSYEQYF
TGTGCCAGCAGCGTCAGGGACAGCTTAAGCTACGAGCAGTACTTC
>NA|TRBV7-3|NA|TRBJ2-7
CASSLGTYEQYF
TGTGCCAGCAGCCTCGGGACCTACGAGCAGTACTTC
>TRBD1|TRBV7-9|NA|TRBJ2-1
CASNQPRTGRSSYNEQFF
TGTGCCAGCAACCAACCACGGACAGGGAGGAGCTCCTACAATGAGCAGTTCTTC
>NA|TRBV7-2|NA|TRBJ1-2
CASSNIGYGYTF
TGTGCCAGCAGCAACATTGGCTATGGCTACACCTTC
>TRBD1|TRBV15|NA|TRBJ2-1
CATSELITGTGKYEQFF
TGTGCCACCAGCGAGCTAATTACCGGGACAGGGAAGTATGAGCAGTTCTTC
>TRBD2|TRBV10-3|NA|TRBJ2-1
CAIMSGGAYNEQFF
TGTGCCATCATGAGCGGGGGGGCCTACAATGAGCAGTTCTTC
>NA|TRBV6-5|few|TRBJ2-5
CASDRGNQETQYF
TGTGCCAGCGACCGCGGGAACCAAGAGACCCAGTACTTC
>NA|TRBV18|NA|TRBJ1-1
CASSLHRETDTEAFF
TGTGCCAGCTCACTTCACAGGGAGACGGACACTGAAGCTTTCTTT
>NA|TRBV18|once|TRBJ2-2
CASSPWAEPTGELFF
TGTGCCAGCTCACCCTGGGCCGAACCAACCGGGGAGCTGTTTTTT
>TRBD2|TRBV18|once|TRBJ2-7
CASSRLARSSYEQYF
TGTGCCAGCTCAAGACTAGCGCGATCCTCCTACGAGCAGTACTTC
>TRBD1|TRBV27|few|TRBJ2-3
CASSFPDRGTDTQYF
TGTGCCAGCAGTTTCCCCGACAGGGGAACAGATACGCAGTATTTT
>TRBD1|TRBV5-1|NA|TRBJ2-3
CASSLGQVAGTDTQYF
TGCGCCAGCAGCCTAGGACAGGTGGCTGGCACAGATACGCAGTATTTT
>TRBD1|TRBV7-9|NA|TRBJ1-5
CASSPSPAGTGNQPQHF
TGTGCCAGCAGCCCATCTCCTGCCGGGACAGGGAATCAGCCCCAGCATTTT
>TRBD1|TRBV5-6|NA|TRBJ1-1
CASSFIQGGNTEAFF
TGTGCCAGCAGCTTCATACAGGGGGGCAACACTGAAGCTTTCTTT
>TRBD2|TRBV6-4|once|TRBJ2-7
CASRILAGDYEQYF
TGTGCCAGCAGAATACTAGCGGGCGATTACGAGCAGTACTTC
>TRBD1|TRBV11-3|NA|TRBJ2-5
CASSYGGTGGTETQYF
TGTGCCAGCAGCTACGGCGGGACAGGGGGCACTGAGACCCAGTACTTC
>NA|TRBV5-4|NA|TRBJ1-2
CASSPGVGTLYGYTF
TGTGCCAGCAGCCCTGGGGTTGGGACACTCTATGGCTACACCTTC
>NA|TRBV7-3|NA|TRBJ1-6
CASSVRQGANSPLHF
TGTGCCAGCAGCGTCCGGCAGGGCGCTAATTCACCCCTCCACTTT
>TRBD2|TRBV9|NA|TRBJ2-7
CASSATSGRGYEQYF
TGTGCCAGCAGTGCGACTAGCGGGAGGGGCTACGAGCAGTACTTC
>TRBD1|TRBV6-6|NA|TRBJ1-1
CASSAGQGDTEAFF
TGTGCCAGCAGTGCGGGACAGGGGGACACTGAAGCTTTCTTT
>NA|TRBV13|NA|TRBJ1-5
CASSLGTGRFQPQHF
TGTGCCAGCAGCTTAGGGACAGGAAGGTTTCAGCCCCAGCATTTT
>NA|TRBV19|once|TRBJ2-5
CASSIGLLGETQYF
TGTGCCAGTAGTATAGGTCTACTTGGAGAGACCCAGTACTTC
>TRBD2|TRBV19|NA|TRBJ2-5
CASRSAGAQETQYF
TGTGCCAGTAGGTCAGCGGGGGCCCAAGAGACCCAGTACTTC
>NA|TRBV9|NA|TRBJ2-3
CASSVAEAGRPDTQYF
TGTGCCAGCAGCGTAGCTGAGGCGGGACGGCCAGATACGCAGTATTTT
>NA|TRBV7-2|NA|TRBJ2-4
CASGLVGDKNIQYF
TGTGCCAGCGGATTAGTGGGCGACAAAAACATTCAGTACTTC
>TRBD1|TRBV9|NA|TRBJ2-5
CASSVAPDRGLQETQYF
TGTGCCAGCAGCGTAGCCCCAGACAGGGGGCTACAAGAGACCCAGTACTTC
>TRBD2|TRBV24-1|once|TRBJ2-3
CATSDNGRGTDTQYF
TGTGCCACCAGTGATAACGGGAGGGGGACAGATACGCAGTATTTT
>NA|TRBV18|NA|TRBJ2-1
CASSPAGSYNEQFF
TGTGCCAGCTCACCAGCGGGCTCCTACAATGAGCAGTTCTTC
>TRBD1|TRBV18|NA|TRBJ1-1
CASSPPPGQANTEAFF
TGTGCCAGCTCACCTCCCCCGGGACAGGCGAACACTGAAGCTTTCTTT
>TRBD1|TRBV6-1|NA|TRBJ1-2
CASSGERTGHPNYGYTF
TGTGCCAGCAGTGGAGAAAGGACAGGGCATCCTAACTATGGCTACACCTTC
>TRBD1|TRBV2|NA|TRBJ2-7
CASSTGVYEQYF
TGTGCCAGCAGTACAGGGGTTTACGAGCAGTACTTC
>TRBD1|TRBV19|NA|TRBJ2-5
CASSPDPDRAQYF
TGTGCCAGTAGTCCCGACCCCGACAGGGCCCAGTACTTC
>NA|TRBV5-1|NA|TRBJ1-1
CASSLNLNTEAFF
TGCGCCAGCAGCCTCAACTTAAACACTGAAGCTTTCTTT